This entry lists 15 T cell receptor beta chains sequenced from one sample in a study of blood T cell repertoires in COVID-19. Measured with immunoSEQ multiplex PCR; TCRdb has only the in-frame clones, and not every one. The repertoire holds about 140,000 clones, roughly 85% seen once, with 2.5% to 3% in the top ten. Sequenced material: peripheral blood. The receptors were sampled from a man aged 50 or older with acute or convalescent COVID-19.

The CDR3 DNA follows: TGTGCCACCAGCCTATCGGGGTCGGGGAGACTCGGGGAGCTGTTTTTT. This codes for CATSLSGSGRLGELFF. V gene TRBV15 combines with J gene TRBJ2-2; perhaps TRBD2 as D (5 bases). The CDR3 runs 16 residues. Trimming cost V 5 bases and J 7 bases, with 20 bases left between them. The V gene's germline CDR1 is LNHNV and CDR2 YYDKDF (reference sequence).

V and J are TRBV5-5 and TRBJ1-1; D call uncertain. Trimming stripped 0 bases from V and 2 bases from J, with 5 bases between. CDR1 is SGHKS and CDR2 is YYEKEE in the germline V gene (reference sequence). This CDR3 has 13 residues. The CDR3 loop is CASSLADNTEAFF. Written as DNA, the CDR3 is TGTGCCAGCAGCTTGGCAGATAACACTGAAGCTTTCTTT.

The chain carries TRBV19 and TRBJ1-2; D unclear. CDR1 is LNHDA, CDR2 SQIVND, per germline (reference sequence). The CDR3 length is 12 residues. V lost 0 bases, J lost 8 bases, and 7 bases lay in between. CDR3: CASSIELRGYTF. DNA for the CDR3: TGTGCCAGTAGTATAGAGCTGAGGGGCTACACCTTC.

This clone was detected only a few times. CDR3 sequence: CASRPGQGVNYGYTF. DNA of the CDR3: TGTGCCAGCAGGCCGGGACAGGGAGTGAACTATGGCTACACCTTC. The J gene is TRBJ1-2, the V gene TRBV2, with 9 bases fitting TRBD1. Losses at the gene ends were 6 bases for V and 2 bases for J; bases not matched to a gene: 7. CDR1 and CDR2 (germline): SNHLY, FYNNEI. This CDR3 contains 15 residues.

The chain has TRBV10-1 and TRBJ1-1; 8 positions agree with TRBD1. Germline CDR1 WNHNN, CDR2 SYGVQD (reference sequence). This CDR3 is 16 amino acids long. With 2 bases clipped from V and 1 base from J, the junction kept 6 bases outside the gene matches. For the CDR3, the DNA is TGCGCCAGCAGTGAGGCCAGGGGGCAAAGGAACACTGAAGCTTTCTTT. Encoded protein: CASSEARGQRNTEAFF.

The chain is built from TRBV20-1 and TRBJ2-3; TRBD2 aligns across 7 bases. J gave up 7 bases and V 3 bases, and 19 bases lay outside the gene matches. The V gene's germline CDR1 is DFQATT and CDR2 SNEGSKA (reference sequence). CDR3 length: 17 residues. CDR3 amino acids: CSASSPSGSPGRNTQYF. CDR3 sequence (DNA): TGCAGTGCTAGTTCTCCTAGCGGATCGCCCGGGAGAAATACGCAGTATTTT.

The rearrangement joins TRBV7-2 to TRBJ2-5; 8 positions match TRBD1. V trimming: 3 bases; J trimming: 4 bases; junction bases outside the gene matches: 7. This CDR3 has 15 residues. Germline CDR1 is SGHTA and CDR2 is FQGNSA. The CDR3 sequence is CASSFAGQAGETQYF. The DNA of the CDR3 is TGTGCCAGCAGCTTCGCGGGACAGGCGGGAGAGACCCAGTACTTC.

V and J are TRBV5-1 and TRBJ2-7; TRBD2 agrees at 9 bases. CDR3 length equals 16 residues. Per the germline V gene, CDR1 is SGHRS and CDR2 is YFSETQ. With 0 bases clipped from V and 3 bases from J, the junction kept 7 bases outside the gene matches. CDR3 coding DNA: TGCGCCAGCAGCTTGGCCTATAGCGGGGGTAACTACGAGCAGTACTTC. Amino acid sequence: CASSLAYSGGNYEQYF. The full variable domain, in which reference TRBV5-1 and TRBJ2-7 provide the parts outside the CDR3, is KAGVTQTPRYLIKTRGQQVTLSCSPISGHRSVSWYQQTPGQGLQFLFEYFSETQRNKGNFPGRFSGRQFSNSRSEMNVSTLELGDSALYLCASSLAYSGGNYEQYFGPGTRLTVT.

The V gene is TRBV5-1, the J gene TRBJ1-4, with D possibly matching TRBD1 (5 bases). The V gene's germline CDR1 is SGHRS and CDR2 YFSETQ. CDR3 length equals 17 residues. V was pared by 0 bases and J by 3 bases, with 15 bases between. The CDR3 sequence is CASSLGHQGSANEKLFF. The CDR3 DNA sequence: TGCGCCAGCAGCTTGGGCCACCAGGGCTCGGCTAATGAAAAACTGTTTTTT.

This rearrangement joins TRBV6-6 to TRBJ2-7; weak D call: TRBD1 (5 bases). V lost 5 bases, J lost 7 bases, and 30 bases lay in between. Looked up from germline, CDR1 is MNHNY and CDR2 is SVGAGI (reference sequence). This CDR3 has 18 residues. Here the CDR3 reads CASSQPRSGFQGFKEQYF. In nucleotides, the CDR3 is TGTGCCAGCAGTCAACCTCGATCAGGCTTTCAGGGATTCAAAGAGCAGTACTTC.

This clone appeared a few times. The V call is TRBV19, the J call TRBJ1-2, with TRBD1 matching over 9 bases. CDR1 and CDR2 (germline): LNHDA, SQIVND (reference sequence). The length of the CDR3 is 13 residues. V was pared by 2 bases and J by 8 bases, with 3 bases of the junction left unmatched. The chain's CDR3 is CASSITGTGGYTF. CDR3 nucleotides: TGTGCCAGTAGTATAACCGGGACAGGGGGCTACACCTTC. The full variable domain, its missing parts supplied by reference TRBV19 and TRBJ1-2, is DGGITQSPKYLFRKEGQNVTLSCEQNLNHDAMYWYRQDPGQGLRLIYYSQIVNDFQKGDIAEGYSVSREKKESFPLTVTSAQKNPTAFYLCASSITGTGGYTFGSGTRLTVV.

This chain connects TRBV6-5 to TRBJ2-3, with D possibly TRBD1 on 6 matching bases. V lost 5 bases and J lost 3, with 12 bases in between. This CDR3 has 14 amino acids. In germline, CDR1 is MNHEY, CDR2 SVGAGI. The CDR3 coding sequence is TGTGCCAGCAGTCTGGGGGCGGAAACAGATACGCAGTATTTT. Protein sequence: CASSLGAETDTQYF.

The chain couples TRBV30 to TRBJ2-2; TRBD1 aligns across 7 bases. Germline V gene lookup returns CDR1 GTSNPN and CDR2 SVGIG (reference sequence). V lost 5 bases and J lost 0; bases outside the gene matches: 9. The CDR3 is made up of 16 amino acids. The CDR3 region is CAWRDRFPSNTGELFF. In DNA form, the CDR3 reads TGTGCCTGGCGGGACAGATTCCCTTCGAACACCGGGGAGCTGTTTTTT.

The CDR3 coding sequence is TGTGCCAGCAGTGCCGGGGACAGGGATAATTCACCCCTCCACTTT. Its protein is CASSAGDRDNSPLHF. The J gene is TRBJ1-6, the V gene TRBV2; 9 positions agree with TRBD1. Germline V lookup: CDR1 SNHLY, CDR2 FYNNEI. Germline trimming cut 4 bases from V and 5 bases from J; bases unmatched to any gene: 3. The CDR3 covers 15 residues.

The chain links TRBV4-1 to TRBJ2-2; the D gene is possibly TRBD2 (7 bases). Per germline, CDR1 MGHRA and CDR2 YSYEKL. The CDR3 sequence is 14 residues long. V lost 6 bases, J lost 6 bases, and 14 bases lay in between. CDR3 sequence (DNA): TGCGCCAGCAGACCCCCCGGGGGGCCCGGGGAGCTGTTTTTT. This encodes CASRPPGGPGELFF.